This T cell receptor (beta chain) was obtained from a study of blood T cells in healthy people across ages. Study-wide findings and caveats: The study found TCR beta diversity correlated strongly with naive T cell percentage.

Germline V gene lookup returns CDR1 MNHEY and CDR2 SVGEGT. Trimming removed 5 bases from V and 0 bases from J, with 14 bases in between. CDR3 length equals 17 residues. The second PCR ran roughly 7 to 12 cycles with a sample-barcoded 5' primer and J-beta primers. Each CDR3 protein gets one entry after TCRdb re-called the 5' RACE reads with MiXCR. The sample holds approximately 1,700,000 distinct CDR3 sequences; about 39% are singletons and the top ten take 23%. About this clonotype: As yet, its antigen is unknown.

The clonotype was recovered from a human donor in good health. This chain joins TRBV6-2 or TRBV6-3 and TRBJ2-6, with a weak D call TRBD1 (6 bases). Sequencing was performed on blood. CDR3 nucleotides: TGTGCCAGCAGTACCCGACAGGTTAGCTCTGGGGCCAACGTCCTGACTTTC. It codes for CASSTRQVSSGANVLTF.